This T cell receptor (beta chain) derives from a study of T cells in women clearing cervical HPV infection. In the study overall: Case blood was drawn when the lesion was first found; control blood after infection became undetectable.

Each participant carried one incident cervical HPV16 infection only. General study points: T-cell numbers per sample were unknown and may explain richness differences. Associations may precede or follow infection; HPV-specific or memory T cells were not isolated.

Germline V CDR1 and CDR2: SEHNR, FQNEAQ (reference sequence). The CDR3 loop spans 13 amino acids. V dropped 5 bases and J dropped 4 bases, with 9 bases sitting between them. The protocol was immunoSEQ multiplex PCR, while the TCRdb copy is restricted to in-frame clones and leaves out a portion. The listing contains 30,000 to 40,000 clones. On this clone: Its antigen is undetermined. The missing CDR3 end, 3 residues past where the read stops, is filled in from the germline J gene.

The receptor comes from a woman aged 18-70 years with a cervical HPV16 infection that either progressed to CIN3+ or cleared (not recorded which). This sequence joins TRBV7-9 and TRBJ2-1; D perhaps matches TRBD2 (5 bases). Sequencing was done on a sample of blood buffy coat. Partial CDR3 DNA: TGTGCCAGCAGCCGGGGAATATACAATGAG. Protein: CASSRGIYNE. The full-length CDR3 reads as CASSRGIYNEQFF.